This T cell receptor beta chain stems from a study of CD8 T cells in ankylosing spondylitis. Findings and caveats of the study: Disease-associated clonotypes exhibited CD8+ identity and were relatively infrequent in peripheral blood. Within matched ankylosing spondylitis synovial fluid, disease-linked clones were reportedly significantly enriched.

Comment on this clonotype: Its matching antigen is unknown.

The germline gives CDR1 SGHAT, CDR2 FQNNGV. V was clipped by 6 bases and J by 9 bases, with 24 bases between them. The CDR3 runs to 17 residues. Preparation of TCR beta libraries was done by quantitative 5'-RACE with molecular barcodes. From the 5' RACE reads, TCRdb called clonotypes with MiXCR, one entry per CDR3 protein. The sample yields 300,000 to 400,000 distinct CDR3 sequences, 20% to 25% seen once. This sequence originates from a male donor with ankylosing spondylitis or in good health (not recorded which). The rearrangement links TRBV11-2 to TRBJ2-6; D call uncertain. The sample taken for sequencing was blood, either unsorted or a sorted T cell fraction (not recorded which). The CDR3 DNA is TGTGCCAGCAGTCTCCTGGTTTACAGCCCAAGTGGCAACGTCCTGACTTTC. It specifies CASSLLVYSPSGNVLTF.